The table lists the clone carrying this T cell receptor beta chain with a few counts. This entry comes from a study of sequential checkpoint blockade in melanoma. Study-level background: Both treatment sequences were followed by maintenance nivolumab.

Clones were read by immunoSEQ multiplex PCR, and TCRdb kept only the in-frame ones, dropping some. The table includes approximately 23,000 clones, around 86% detected once. Treatment: randomized to nivolumab then ipilimumab (arm A) or the reverse (arm B). None of the patients previously received DNA-damaging chemotherapy. The receptor was isolated from a human donor with melanoma. The source was CD8+ T cells sorted from blood (inferred from file names), collected from a patient given nivolumab and ipilimumab in sequence.

CDR3 in amino acids: CATSRPGAGDYGYTF. CDR3 in DNA: TGTGCCACCAGCAGGCCGGGAGCCGGGGACTATGGCTACACCTTC. The genes are TRBV15 and TRBJ1-2; no clear D. V was pared by 3 bases and J by 3 bases, with 14 bases between. The germline gives CDR1 LNHNV, CDR2 YYDKDF (reference sequence). This CDR3 contains 15 residues.